This T cell receptor (beta chain) comes out of a study of cytomegalovirus exposure and HLA in healthy donors. Only one count was recorded for this clone. 60 Vbeta and 13 Jbeta primers were used in PCR. Produced via immunoSEQ multiplex PCR; TCRdb's table is partial and in-frame only. The sample lists about 100,000 clones, around 83% seen once, with around 1.2% in the top ten. Sequenced input: PBMCs. This receptor was identified in a woman under 30 in good health and CMV-seronegative.

The CDR3 DNA sequence: TGTGCCAGCTCCCGTGGAGGGGATCAGCCCCAGCATTTT. Protein sequence: CASSRGGDQPQHF. The chain joins TRBV18 to TRBJ1-5, with D possibly matching TRBD1 (5 bases). Germline CDR1 reads KGHSH; CDR2 reads LQKENI. The CDR3 is 13 residues long. Trimming removed 6 bases at V and 5 bases at J, with 11 bases between.